This T cell receptor beta chain was sequenced in a study of T cells in Graves' hyperthyroidism and ophthalmopathy. Study-wide results and limits: Most thyroid clonotypes expanded above 0.001 were also detected in blood.

Amplified TCR beta CDR3 regions came from RNA transcripts. When the TCR CDR3 underwent first-round RT-PCR, the HTBI primer set was used. TCRdb passed the multiplex PCR reads through MiXCR, listing each CDR3 protein once. This table has approximately 520,000 distinct CDR3 sequences, about 20% appearing once. This clonotype was seen more than once but under ten times. Its antigen is unidentified. The V and J ends lost 3 bases and 3 bases respectively, with 17 bases between them. The CDR3 sequence is 16 residues long. Across 18 months, stable Graves' hyperthyroidism was marked by no progression to ophthalmopathy. Disease duration under 2 months; hyperthyroidism patients were aged 18 to 65. Researchers barred patients who had uncontrolled infection, other autoimmune disease, pregnancy or lactation.

J is TRBJ1-1 and V is TRBV12-3 or TRBV12-4; D gene uncertain. The sample taken for sequencing was blood. This TCR was recovered from a man between 18 and 29 years old with Graves' hyperthyroidism. CDR3 residues: CASSLLLSYGDTEAFF. CDR3 bases: TGTGCCAGCAGTTTGCTGTTGTCTTACGGGGACACTGAAGCTTTCTTT.